Following are 26 T cell receptor beta chains from one sample sequenced in a study of T cell responses to AZD1222 COVID-19 vaccine. Some clones are missing from TCRdb's copy, which holds only in-frame ones; the method was immunoSEQ multiplex PCR. The profile covers more than 150,000 clones, with more than 85% appearing a single time and approximately 1.6% taken by the ten largest. The sequenced sample was peripheral blood, obtained 28 days after the second AZD1222 dose. The receptors stem from an adult who received the AZD1222 COVID-19 vaccine.

The rearrangement joins TRBV10-1 to TRBJ1-5, with D perhaps matching TRBD1 (6 bases). This CDR3 region has 13 residues. Germline lookup yields CDR1 WNHNN and CDR2 SYGVQD (reference sequence). Deletions cut 8 bases from V and 7 bases from J, with 15 bases between. The CDR3 DNA reads as TGCGCCAGCCCCCACAGGGCTAAACAGCCCCAGCATTTT. The encoded protein is CASPHRAKQPQHF.

The chain couples TRBV18 to TRBJ1-1; 12 nucleotides match TRBD1. There are 20 residues in the CDR3. The V segment lost 3 bases and the J segment 1 base; nucleotides outside the gene matches: 15. CDR1 and CDR2 from the germline V gene are KGHSH and LQKENI. The CDR3 here is CASSPSGTGGNVSGNTEAFF. The DNA of the CDR3 is TGTGCCAGCTCACCGTCAGGGACAGGGGGCAACGTAAGTGGGAACACTGAAGCTTTCTTT.

The CDR3 region is CASSLNLGLGANSYEQYF. The CDR3 DNA is TGTGCCAGCAGTTTAAATTTAGGTTTGGGGGCTAACTCCTACGAGCAGTACTTC. The chain links TRBV28 to TRBJ2-7, with a possible D match to TRBD1 (6 bases). CDR3 length: 18 amino acids. Per the germline V gene, CDR1 is MDHEN and CDR2 is SYDVKM. The V and J ends lost 2 bases and 0 bases respectively, with 20 bases between them.

The chain couples TRBV2 to TRBJ2-7; no firm D call. The CDR3 covers 11 residues. Germline V gene lookup returns CDR1 SNHLY and CDR2 FYNNEI. V was shortened by 2 bases and J by 8 bases, with 7 bases between the two germline ends. Written as DNA, the CDR3 is TGTGCCAGCAGTGAATTAAGCCAGCAGTACTTC. Its protein is CASSELSQQYF.

This clone came up a few times. V is TRBV11-2 and J is TRBJ2-7, with a tentative D call TRBD1 (6 bases). The V gene lost 3 bases and the J gene lost 7 bases, with 13 bases spanning the gap. CDR1 and CDR2 from the germline V gene are SGHAT and FQNNGV. This CDR3 region has 13 residues. This CDR3 reads CASSFGRGGEQYF. In DNA, the CDR3 is TGTGCCAGCAGCTTCGGCAGGGGCGGGGAGCAGTACTTC.

The genes are TRBV27 and TRBJ2-2; D not resolved. The CDR3 runs to 16 residues. Per the germline V gene, CDR1 is MNHEY and CDR2 is SMNVEV (reference sequence). V was pared by 0 bases and J by 6 bases, with 14 bases between. The CDR3 region is CASSLSASAPAGELFF. The CDR3 DNA sequence: TGTGCCAGCAGTTTATCGGCTTCGGCCCCCGCCGGGGAGCTGTTTTTT.

This rearrangement joins TRBV2 to TRBJ2-7; a possible D gene is TRBD2 (6 bases). Trimming removed 8 bases at V and 2 bases at J, with 10 bases between. Germline V CDR1 and CDR2: SNHLY, FYNNEI. CDR3 size: 12 residues. CDR3 coding DNA: TGTGCCAGCGTGGGGGGTCCCTACGAGCAGTACTTC. Translation: CASVGGPYEQYF.

The chain links TRBV10-3 to TRBJ2-7; D tentatively fits TRBD1 or TRBD2 (6 bases each). CDR3 length: 14 amino acids. CDR1 is ENHRY and CDR2 is SYGVKD in the germline V gene. The ends were cut back, 2 bases at V and 6 bases at J, with 14 bases in the middle. The CDR3 sequence is CAISEQTRGGEQYF. The CDR3 DNA is TGTGCCATCAGTGAGCAGACTAGAGGGGGCGAGCAGTACTTC.

This rearrangement joins TRBV9 to TRBJ2-3, with 9 bases aligning to TRBD2. Per the germline V gene, CDR1 is SGDLS and CDR2 is YYNGEE. Germline trimming cut 4 bases from V and 1 base from J; bases unmatched to any gene: 4. The CDR3 is 15 amino acids. CDR3 sequence reads: CASSPRTSGTDTQYF. The CDR3 DNA sequence: TGTGCCAGCAGCCCACGGACTAGCGGCACAGATACGCAGTATTTT.

The V gene is TRBV6-4, the J gene TRBJ1-1, with no clear D. The V end was cut by 1 base, the J end by 8 bases, with 5 bases between. The CDR3 extends over 11 amino acids. Germline CDR1 MRHNA, CDR2 SNTAGT. Here the CDR3 DNA reads TGTGCCAGCAGTGACTTATTGGAAGCTTTCTTT. Its translation: CASSDLLEAFF.

The V and J genes are TRBV13 and TRBJ1-6; D gene ambiguous. The CDR3 is made up of 13 amino acids. Germline CDR1 reads PRHDT; CDR2 reads FYEKMQ (reference sequence). Trimming removed 8 bases at V and 0 bases at J, with 5 bases between. CDR3 nucleotides: TGTGCCAGCGAGAGCTCCTATAATTCACCCCTCCACTTT. This sequence encodes CASESSYNSPLHF.

V is TRBV28 and J is TRBJ2-1; D might be TRBD2 (6 bases). Germline loops: CDR1 MDHEN, CDR2 SYDVKM. The CDR3 contains 12 residues. Trimming cost V 7 bases and J 12 bases, with 16 bases left between them. The CDR3 nucleotides read TGTGCCAGCACTGAGCACGGGAGAGGGCAGTTCTTC. Its translation is CASTEHGRGQFF.

The rearrangement uses TRBV27 and TRBJ2-3; D is uncertain. The germline gives CDR1 MNHEY, CDR2 SMNVEV (reference sequence). The CDR3 length is 14 residues. Between the trimmed V and J ends, which lost 5 bases and 2 bases, there was a span of 11 bases. This CDR3 is CASSPASLTDTQYF. For the CDR3, the DNA is TGTGCCAGCAGTCCGGCTTCCCTCACAGATACGCAGTATTTT.

This clone was observed once. CDR3 coding DNA: TGTGCCAGCAGTTTACCCCGTAGAGAGCAGTTCTTC. Amino acid sequence: CASSLPRREQFF. The chain employs TRBV27 and TRBJ2-1; the D is unclear. The CDR3 extends over 12 amino acids. The V end lost 2 bases, the J end lost 10 bases, and 9 bases lay between the germline ends. Germline CDR1 MNHEY, CDR2 SMNVEV (reference sequence).

The chain uses TRBV9 and TRBJ2-2, with a tentative D call TRBD2 (6 bases). CDR3 length: 15 residues. Per the germline V gene, CDR1 is SGDLS and CDR2 is YYNGEE. Trimming took 2 bases from V and 0 from J, leaving 8 bases between them. CDR3 nucleotide sequence: TGTGCCAGCAGCGTTAGCGGCTCGAACACCGGGGAGCTGTTTTTT. As protein: CASSVSGSNTGELFF.

The chain employs TRBV11-2 and TRBJ2-1, with 7 bases fitting TRBD2. There are 15 residues in the CDR3. Germline values: CDR1 SGHAT, CDR2 FQNNGV. The junction had 8 bases not matched to a gene; V was cut back by 2 bases and J by 7 bases. CDR3 bases: TGTGCCAGCAGCTTACTAGCGGCGTCTTTGAATGAGCAGTTCTTC. Its translation is CASSLLAASLNEQFF.

The genes are TRBV6-6 and TRBJ1-6; no clear D gene. The ends were cut back, 5 bases at V and 0 bases at J, with 11 bases in the middle. The CDR3 consists of 16 residues. Looked up from germline, CDR1 is MNHNY and CDR2 is SVGAGI (reference sequence). CDR3 nucleotides: TGTGCCAGCAGTCGACTCTTTAGCTCCTATAATTCACCCCTCCACTTT. This sequence encodes CASSRLFSSYNSPLHF.

The rearrangement links TRBV11-2 to TRBJ2-7; possible D gene TRBD2, 6 bases. Looked up from germline, CDR1 is SGHAT and CDR2 is FQNNGV. V lost 2 bases and J lost 1, with 12 bases in between. CDR3 length: 15 residues. CDR3 nucleotides: TGTGCCAGCAGCTTAAATTGGGGGAGGTCCTACGAGCAGTACTTC. It encodes CASSLNWGRSYEQYF.

The chain carries TRBV18 and TRBJ2-5; 7 nucleotides align to TRBD1. The trim removed 1 base at V and 2 bases at J, leaving 4 bases unmatched. CDR1 is KGHSH and CDR2 is LQKENI in the germline V gene. This CDR3 has 15 residues. The CDR3 bases are TGTGCCAGCTCACCACAGGGACAGTCTCAAGAGACCCAGTACTTC. Protein product: CASSPQGQSQETQYF.

The rearrangement uses TRBV2 and TRBJ2-7, with TRBD1 as a possible D gene (5 bases). V gave up 2 bases and J gave up 6 bases, with 11 bases separating them. CDR3 length: 13 amino acids. Germline CDR1 and CDR2: SNHLY and FYNNEI. The CDR3 region is CASSEKSGLEQYF. In DNA form, the CDR3 reads TGTGCCAGCAGTGAAAAGTCAGGGCTCGAGCAGTACTTC.

The chain employs TRBV11-1 and TRBJ2-3, with 8 bases fitting TRBD2. Germline V lookup: CDR1 SGHAT, CDR2 FQDESV (reference sequence). V lost 2 bases and J lost 14; bases outside the gene matches: 6. This CDR3 has 12 amino acids. The CDR3 coding sequence is TGTGCCAGCAGCTTACGGGGACTAGGAGGGTATTTT. Amino acid sequence: CASSLRGLGGYF.

This chain uses TRBV20-1 with TRBJ2-1; 10 positions match TRBD2. Trimming removed 3 bases from V and 7 bases from J; junction bases left unmatched: 9. The CDR3 loop spans 15 amino acids. Germline values: CDR1 DFQATT, CDR2 SNEGSKA (reference sequence). The DNA for the CDR3 is TGCAGTGCTAGTAGGAGCGGGGGGGCAAAGAATGAGCAGTTCTTC. It specifies CSASRSGGAKNEQFF.

This chain connects TRBV30 to TRBJ1-2; TRBD1 aligns across 9 bases. Germline lookup yields CDR1 GTSNPN and CDR2 SVGIG (reference sequence). The CDR3 has 13 amino acids. The J segment lost 6 bases and the V segment lost 5 bases, leaving 7 bases of the junction unmatched. CDR3 sequence: CAWGRTGVDGYTF. CDR3 sequence (DNA): TGTGCCTGGGGCCGGACAGGGGTTGATGGCTACACCTTC.

The genes are TRBV7-2 and TRBJ1-2, with 12 bases identical to TRBD1. V gave up 5 bases and J gave up 4 bases; unmatched junction bases: 14. Germline assignment: CDR1 SGHTA and CDR2 FQGNSA. The CDR3 runs 18 residues. CDR3 coding DNA: TGTGCCAGCAGCGCACCGTCCGGGACAGGGGGCCGGGGCTATGGCTACACCTTC. This translates into CASSAPSGTGGRGYGYTF.

Only one count was recorded for this clone. The rearrangement joins TRBV7-9 to TRBJ2-1; 13 nucleotides match TRBD2. V lost 4 bases and J lost 4; bases outside the gene matches: 4. Per the germline V gene, CDR1 is SEHNR and CDR2 is FQNEAQ (reference sequence). CDR3 length: 16 residues. CDR3 nucleotide sequence: TGTGCCAGCAGCTCCCAGGGACTAGCGGGATACAATGAGCAGTTCTTC. Translating it yields CASSSQGLAGYNEQFF.

V and J are TRBV19 and TRBJ1-2; 7 nucleotides match TRBD1. The CDR3 runs 12 residues. V trimming: 5 bases; J trimming: 5 bases; junction bases outside the gene matches: 2. CDR1 is LNHDA, CDR2 SQIVND, per germline (reference sequence). For the CDR3, the DNA is TGTGCCAGTAGTCAGGGGGAATATGGCTACACCTTC. Translated, it gives CASSQGEYGYTF.